Listed below are T cell receptor beta chains from one sample, sequenced in a study of beta chain features in type 1 diabetes. Sequencing was performed with immunoSEQ multiplex PCR; in TCRdb, only in-frame clones are kept and a portion is missing. The sample carries tens of thousands of clones, approximately 60% recorded once. The sample comprised stem cell memory CD4+ T cells from blood. The receptors here all came from a woman in her twenties or thirties with type 1 diabetes. CDR3s include the opening cysteine and the closing phenylalanine or tryptophan. D genes are given only for firm matches. Clone size, where shown, is once, few, many, or a class for clones that have expanded.

.	12	TRBJ1-2	TRBV2	.	TGTGCCAGCAGTGAGGCGGGCTATGGCTACACCTTC	CASSEAGYGYTF
.	13	TRBJ2-1	TRBV18	.	TGTGCCAGCTCACCCCCAGGTTACAATGAGCAGTTCTTC	CASSPPGYNEQFF
.	17	TRBJ2-3	TRBV27	.	TGTGCCAGCAGGGCTGACATATTGTTGATGGATTTAGATACGCAGTATTTT	CASRADILLMDLDTQYF
.	18	TRBJ1-1	TRBV5-1	TRBD1	TGCGCCAGCAGCTTGGCCAGGGACAGGGGACTTCTTCACACTGAAGCTTTCTTT	CASSLARDRGLLHTEAFF
few	13	TRBJ2-5	TRBV5-1	TRBD1	TGCGCCAGCAGCTTACAGGGGCGAGAGACCCAGTACTTC	CASSLQGRETQYF
.	16	TRBJ2-7	TRBV4-1	TRBD2	TGCGCCAGCAGCCGCGGACTAGCGTTGAGCTCCTACGAGCAGTACTTC	CASSRGLALSSYEQYF
few	14	TRBJ1-1	TRBV5-1	TRBD1	TGCGCCAGCAGCTCGGTTGAGGGGGCAACTGAAGCTTTCTTT	CASSSVEGATEAFF
few	12	TRBJ1-1	TRBV29-1	.	TGCAGCGTTGTTAACTCGAACACTGAAGCTTTCTTT	CSVVNSNTEAFF
.	15	TRBJ2-7	TRBV6-6	TRBD2	TGTGCCAGCAGTTACTCTCGGGGGGGAGCCTACGAGCAGTACTTC	CASSYSRGGAYEQYF
.	12	TRBJ1-1	TRBV7-3	.	TGTGCCAGCAGCTTACAAAGCGGTGAAGCTTTCTTT	CASSLQSGEAFF
.	18	TRBJ2-3	TRBV9	TRBD2	TGTGCCAGCAGCTCCCTGGGACTAGCGGGAGGTGGGGCAGATACGCAGTATTTT	CASSSLGLAGGGADTQYF
.	14	TRBJ2-7	TRBV29-1	TRBD1	TGCAGCGTTGGGGGACAGTCAAGCTCCTACGAGCAGTACTTC	CSVGGQSSSYEQYF
.	16	TRBJ2-1	TRBV5-6	TRBD2	TGTGCCAGCAGCCGGGGAGGGGCAGGGTTGGTCAATGAGCAGTTCTTC	CASSRGGAGLVNEQFF
.	15	TRBJ1-5	TRBV5-1	TRBD1	TGCGCCAGCAGCTGGGGACAGGGGAGCAATCAGCCCCAGCATTTT	CASSWGQGSNQPQHF
few	17	TRBJ2-7	TRBV11-2	TRBD1	TGTGCCAGCAGCTTTAGGGTCGCAGGGACAGGCTCCTACGAGCAGTACTTC	CASSFRVAGTGSYEQYF
.	17	TRBJ2-5	TRBV7-2	TRBD2	TGTGCCAGCAGCTCCCCCGGGACTAGCGGGACGCGCGAGACCCAGTACTTC	CASSSPGTSGTRETQYF
.	15	TRBJ2-7	TRBV19	TRBD2	TGTGCCAGTAGTATAGAATCTAGCGGGAGCTACGAGCAGTACTTC	CASSIESSGSYEQYF
.	13	TRBJ2-7	TRBV10-3	TRBD1	TGTGCCATCACAGCGACAGGGGTCCGCGAGCAGTACTTC	CAITATGVREQYF
.	14	TRBJ2-6	TRBV2	.	TGTGCCAGCAGTACAGGATCTGGGGCCAACGTCCTGACTTTC	CASSTGSGANVLTF
once	13	TRBJ2-7	TRBV11-3	TRBD1	TGTGCCAGCGGCCGGGACAGGGACCACGAGCAGTACTTC	CASGRDRDHEQYF
.	17	TRBJ2-1	TRBV7-3	TRBD1	TGTGCCAGCAGCCAGCGTTCGGGACAGGGTGAACACAATGAGCAGTTCTTC	CASSQRSGQGEHNEQFF
.	15	TRBJ2-3	TRBV7-2	.	TGTGCCAGCAGCCCCCGGGGGTGGCCAACAGATACGCAGTATTTT	CASSPRGWPTDTQYF
.	17	TRBJ1-5	TRBV18	TRBD1	TGTGCCAGCTCACCCGTCCGATCCGGGACAGACAATCAGCCCCAGCATTTT	CASSPVRSGTDNQPQHF